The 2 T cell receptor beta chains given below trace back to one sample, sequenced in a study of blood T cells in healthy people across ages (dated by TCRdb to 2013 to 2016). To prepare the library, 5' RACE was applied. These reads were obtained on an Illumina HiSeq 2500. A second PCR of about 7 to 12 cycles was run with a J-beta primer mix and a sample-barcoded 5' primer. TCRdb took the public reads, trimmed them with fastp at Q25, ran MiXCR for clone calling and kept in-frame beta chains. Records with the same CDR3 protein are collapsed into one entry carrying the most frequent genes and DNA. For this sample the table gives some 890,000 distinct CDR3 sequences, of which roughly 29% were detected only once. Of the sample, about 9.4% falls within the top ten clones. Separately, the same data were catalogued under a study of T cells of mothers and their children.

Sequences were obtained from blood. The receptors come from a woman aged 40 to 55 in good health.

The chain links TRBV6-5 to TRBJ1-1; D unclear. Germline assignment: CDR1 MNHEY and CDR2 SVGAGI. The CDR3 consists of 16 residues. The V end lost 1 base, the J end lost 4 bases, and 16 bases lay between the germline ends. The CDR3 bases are TGTGCCAGCAGTTACTACATAGGAGTGGATAGCACTGAAGCTTTCTTT. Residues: CASSYYIGVDSTEAFF.

The DNA for the CDR3 is TGCGCCAGCAGCCAAGATCTAGCGGGGGGCCCTAGAAATGAGCAGTTCTTC. It translates to CASSQDLAGGPRNEQFF. V is TRBV4-3 and J is TRBJ2-1, with 11 bases that match TRBD2. Trimming took 0 bases from V and 7 from J; bases not matched to a gene: 8. This CDR3 spans 17 amino acids. CDR1 is LGHNA and CDR2 is YSLEER in the germline V gene.